Listed below are T cell receptor beta chains from one sample, sequenced in a study of T cell responses to AZD1222 COVID-19 vaccine. Assay: immunoSEQ multiplex PCR; the TCRdb copy retains only in-frame clones and omits some. The repertoire holds 120,000 or so clones, with roughly 88% as singletons. Sequencing was performed on peripheral blood, taken on day 0 of AZD1222 vaccination. The receptors shown here come from an adult in good health. The CDR3 runs from the conserved cysteine through the conserved F or W. A D gene is named only where the DNA matches it firmly. Clone size is given for some rows only: seen once, a few or many times, or a class if the clone is expanded.

DNA: TGTGCCAGCAGTTATGGGCGGGTGACTGGGGATGAGCAGTTCTTC
CDR3: CASSYGRVTGDEQFF
size: NA
V: TRBV6-2/TRBV6-3
D: NA
J: TRBJ2-1

DNA: TGTGCCAGCAGCAAATCACCCTTATCCCAAAGGGACGAAAAACTGTTTTTT
CDR3: CASSKSPLSQRDEKLFF
size: NA
V: TRBV21-1
D: NA
J: TRBJ1-4

DNA: TGTGCCAGCAGCTTAATCGGACTCAATGAGCAGTTCTTC
CDR3: CASSLIGLNEQFF
size: NA
V: TRBV7-7
D: NA
J: TRBJ2-1

DNA: TGTGCCAGCTCACCGACTAGCGGATACAATGAGCAGTTCTTC
CDR3: CASSPTSGYNEQFF
size: NA
V: TRBV18
D: TRBD2
J: TRBJ2-1

DNA: TGTGCCAGCATGGGGATCAAAAACACTGAAGCTTTCTTT
CDR3: CASMGIKNTEAFF
size: NA
V: TRBV5-8
D: NA
J: TRBJ1-1

DNA: TGTGCCAGTAGTATTTCGGCCGGGCAGTACAATCAGCCCCAGCATTTT
CDR3: CASSISAGQYNQPQHF
size: NA
V: TRBV19
D: NA
J: TRBJ1-5

DNA: TGTGCCACAAACTTGGAAACAGGTTCCGGGGAGCTGTTTTTT
CDR3: CATNLETGSGELFF
size: NA
V: TRBV10-3
D: NA
J: TRBJ2-2

DNA: TGTGCCTGGAGTGGTCCCTCCTCGACAGGGATAGCGGACGAGCAGTACTTC
CDR3: CAWSGPSSTGIADEQYF
size: once
V: TRBV30
D: NA
J: TRBJ2-7

DNA: TGTGCCACCAGTGATTTGGCGAATCAGCCCCAGCATTTT
CDR3: CATSDLANQPQHF
size: NA
V: TRBV24-1
D: NA
J: TRBJ1-5

DNA: TGTGCCAGCAGCCAACGGGGTACAGATACGCAGTATTTT
CDR3: CASSQRGTDTQYF
size: NA
V: TRBV3-1/TRBV3-2
D: NA
J: TRBJ2-3

DNA: TGTGCCACCAGCAGAGGAACAGGGGACGGCTCCTACGAGCAGTACTTC
CDR3: CATSRGTGDGSYEQYF
size: NA
V: TRBV15
D: TRBD1
J: TRBJ2-7

DNA: TGCGCCAGCAGCCCCAGACAGGTCCAAGAGACCCAGTACTTC
CDR3: CASSPRQVQETQYF
size: NA
V: TRBV5-1
D: NA
J: TRBJ2-5

DNA: TGTGCCAGCAGTCAGACAGGGGTTGATTCACCCCTCCACTTT
CDR3: CASSQTGVDSPLHF
size: NA
V: TRBV11-1
D: TRBD1
J: TRBJ1-6

DNA: TGTGCCAGCAGCCTAGCCACTGAAGCTTTCTTT
CDR3: CASSLATEAFF
size: NA
V: TRBV11-2
D: NA
J: TRBJ1-1

DNA: TGTGCCAGCAGTTACGAGGGTTCGGTGGGCACTGAAGCTTTCTTT
CDR3: CASSYEGSVGTEAFF
size: NA
V: TRBV6-5
D: NA
J: TRBJ1-1